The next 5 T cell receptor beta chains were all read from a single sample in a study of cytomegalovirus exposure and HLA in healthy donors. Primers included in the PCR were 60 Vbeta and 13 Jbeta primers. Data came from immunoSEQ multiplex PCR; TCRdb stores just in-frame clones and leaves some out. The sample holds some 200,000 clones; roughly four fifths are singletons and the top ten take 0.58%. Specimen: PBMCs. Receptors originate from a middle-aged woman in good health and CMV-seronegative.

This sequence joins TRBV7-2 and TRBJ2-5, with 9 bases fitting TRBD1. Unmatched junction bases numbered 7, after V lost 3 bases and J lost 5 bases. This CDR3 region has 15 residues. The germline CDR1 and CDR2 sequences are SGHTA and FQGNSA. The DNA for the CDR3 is TGTGCCAGCAGCTTGTGGACAGGGGAAGAGGAGACCCAGTACTTC. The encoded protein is CASSLWTGEEETQYF.

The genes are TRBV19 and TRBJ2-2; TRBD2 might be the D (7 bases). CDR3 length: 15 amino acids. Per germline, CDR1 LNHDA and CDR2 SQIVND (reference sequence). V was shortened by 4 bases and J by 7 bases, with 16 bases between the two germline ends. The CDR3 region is CASSTGRGLYGELFF. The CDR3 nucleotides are TGTGCCAGTAGTACGGGGCGGGGGCTTTACGGGGAGCTGTTTTTT.

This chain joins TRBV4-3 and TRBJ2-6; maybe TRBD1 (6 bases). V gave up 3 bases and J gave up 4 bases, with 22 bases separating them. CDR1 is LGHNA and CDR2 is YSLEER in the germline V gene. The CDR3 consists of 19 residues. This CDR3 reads CASSQPLGAGALGANVLTF. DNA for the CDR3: TGCGCCAGCAGCCAGCCTCTAGGGGCAGGGGCTTTGGGGGCCAACGTCCTGACTTTC.

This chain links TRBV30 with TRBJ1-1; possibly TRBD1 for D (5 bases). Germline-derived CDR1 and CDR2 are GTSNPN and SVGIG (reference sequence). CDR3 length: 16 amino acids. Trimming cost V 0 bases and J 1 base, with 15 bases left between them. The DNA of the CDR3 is TGTGCCTGGAGTGTAAGGGGCTTGCGGGGGAACACTGAAGCTTTCTTT. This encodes CAWSVRGLRGNTEAFF.

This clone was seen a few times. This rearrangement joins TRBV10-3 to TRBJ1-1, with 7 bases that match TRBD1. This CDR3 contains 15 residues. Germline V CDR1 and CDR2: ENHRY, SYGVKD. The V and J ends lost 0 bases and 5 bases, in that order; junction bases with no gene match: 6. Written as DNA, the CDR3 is TGTGCCATCAGTGAGTCAACCTACAGGGGAACTGAAGCTTTCTTT. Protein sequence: CAISESTYRGTEAFF.